This T cell receptor (beta chain) originates from a study of blood T cell repertoires in COVID-19. Study overall: Sources were T cells, B-cell-depleted T cells, or PBMCs; the material itself was cDNA or gDNA.

Germline-derived CDR1 and CDR2 are MDHEN and SYDVKM. V lost 3 bases and J 0 bases, leaving 11 bases between the germline ends. This CDR3 contains 15 residues. Original handling: Amplification with reference gene primers provided the estimates of nucleated cell counts. Here immunoSEQ multiplex PCR was the method, and the copy in TCRdb shows in-frame clones only, minus some. V and J calls and clone size are given by that table; D and trimming were obtained from the DNA. The sample includes around 250,000 clones, 85% of them seen just once. This clonotype was sampled from a man aged 45-65 years with active or convalescent COVID-19. The material sequenced was peripheral blood. The chain combines TRBV28 with TRBJ1-1, with D possibly TRBD1 on 6 matching bases. In DNA form, the CDR3 reads TGTGCCAGCAGTTTGGAGAGGACAGTGAACACTGAAGCTTTCTTT. This sequence encodes CASSLERTVNTEAFF.